One T cell receptor (beta chain) is described in this entry. It has no known antigen specificity. The record has no base qualities; no much larger clone is one base away. The data belong to a study of shared clonotypes between healthy human individuals (dated by TCRdb to 2018 to 2020). For the wider study: Three men and two women, aged 18 to 49 years, made up the cohort. For each donor, CD4 naive and CD4 memory were each given three plates, CD8 naive was given two plates, and CD8 memory was given one plate. Blood TCR repertoires of a handful of healthy adults were deeply sequenced to estimate repertoire size and the extent of clonotype sharing between individuals. To increase sequencing depth and limit assay-specific biases, different laboratories used diverse techniques to prepare libraries and sequence TCR repertoires. Between about 0.94 and 8.9 billion PBMCs per donor were obtained by leukapheresis.

Study-wide findings and limitations: Rarefaction of sorted-subset datasets indicated incomplete sequencing despite the large sequencing depth. Compared with non-shared clonotypes, the clonotypes found in all four sorted-subset donors had higher generation probabilities. Larger estimated clonotype richness was generally found for naive subsets than for memory subsets. Sampling was restricted to blood, and TCR repertoires in tissue are likely to differ from TCR repertoires in blood. When a handful of donors were compared, the shared fraction of clonotypes was about 5.5% for naive CD4, 3.5% to 4% for naive CD8, more than 2% for memory CD4, and under 0.5% for memory CD8. Because the study included only a small number of donors, the genetic and exposure-history diversity represented was limited. Pairwise subsampling led to the expectation that sequencing depth would affect the degree of clonotype sharing among donors.

Using the deep immunoSEQ assay, TCR CDR3 regions were amplified from genomic DNA by multiplex PCR. Extracted genomic DNA from each cell subset was distributed evenly across all wells of several immunoSEQ 96-well plates, and each plate was treated as a replicate. For sorted subsets, each replicate PCR was loaded with about 0.2 ug genomic DNA, equivalent to 30,000 or so T cell genomes. Purified libraries were quantified with a Qubit 3.0 fluorometer, sized on a Bioanalyzer 2100, and re-quantified with the KAPA Library Quantification kit. Every immunoSEQ 96-well plate was sequenced on a separate single-read 150-cycle Illumina NextSeq 550 flow cell. The authors' analysis ran thus. Because only junctional sequences without quality scores were contained in the immunoSEQ output, filtering matching that applied to full-length reads could not be performed. Sequences were annotated with PyIR, a Python wrapper for IgBLAST v1.9, using IMGT germline references to assign V/J genes and CDR3. Reads were filtered out if the reads had weak V/J assignments (E-value above 1e-6), no CDR3, stop codons, out-of-frame junctions, or ambiguous translated residues. V3J clonotypes were defined as sequences sharing the same inferred V gene, J gene, and CDR3 amino acid sequence. Percentage overlap between repertoires was computed as shared unique clonotypes divided by the size of the smaller repertoire. Richness of each repertoire was evaluated using RTK rarefaction, the Chao1 estimator, and Recon v2.1 estimates of unobserved clonotypes. For all TCRbeta clonotypes obtained by the gDNA method from a few donors, generation probabilities were computed with OLGA. TCRdb holds this immuneACCESS table with in-frame rearrangements only. Some clones are missing; in checked studies, unresolved V genes explain under half, and the rest has no known cause. For V, J and clone size, that table is used; D and trimming come from the DNA. The sample table shows more than 2,000,000 clones, and more than 80% are seen once. The top ten clones comprise under 0.45% of the sample.

The donors were healthy, HIV-negative adults with no recently reported acute infections or vaccinations. All donors were Caucasian adults living in Nashville, Tennessee, USA. Magnetic negative selection was used to enrich CD4+ T cells, after which naive cells were positively selected on CD45RA and the negative fraction became the memory subset. After blood collection by leukapheresis, PBMCs were isolated using Ficoll-Histopaque density gradient centrifugation and then cryopreserved in the vapor phase of liquid nitrogen. Analytical flow cytometry was used to check the purity and quantity of each magnetically sorted T cell population. Genomic DNA was isolated from each sorted fraction and quantified by UV absorbance on a Nanodrop 2000c. V is clipped by 6 bases and J by 3 bases, and the sequence between their germline boundaries is 12 bases long. CDR1 and CDR2 (MNHNS, SASEGT) derive from the germline V gene. The CDR3 holds 13 amino acids from the cysteine to the phenylalanine. Only the CDR3 DNA stays, 39 bases, in frame from base 1.

The origin of this receptor is a man aged 18-30 years in good health. Some clones in this sample may be carry-over from other donors' samples. This chain is built from TRBV6-1 and TRBJ2-7; confidence is insufficient to name the D gene. The sequencing input was naive CD4+ T cells from PBMCs. The sample's cell subset or site, from its label and the paper: CD45RA+ positively selected. The nucleotide sequence reads TGTGCCAGCAGACCCGCTAGATACTACGAGCAGTACTTC. Translated, this is CASRPARYYEQYF.